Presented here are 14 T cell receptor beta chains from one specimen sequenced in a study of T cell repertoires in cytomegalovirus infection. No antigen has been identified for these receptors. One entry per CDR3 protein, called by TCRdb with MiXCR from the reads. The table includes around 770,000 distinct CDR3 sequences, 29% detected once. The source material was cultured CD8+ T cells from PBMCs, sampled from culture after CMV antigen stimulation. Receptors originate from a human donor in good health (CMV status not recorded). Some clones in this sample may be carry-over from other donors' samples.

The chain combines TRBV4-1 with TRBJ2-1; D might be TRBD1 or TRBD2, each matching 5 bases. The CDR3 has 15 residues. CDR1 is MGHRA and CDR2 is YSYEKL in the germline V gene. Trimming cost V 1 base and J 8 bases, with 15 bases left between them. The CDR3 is CASSQGSEGRYEQFF. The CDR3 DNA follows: TGCGCCAGCAGCCAAGGCAGCGAGGGGCGGTATGAGCAGTTCTTC.

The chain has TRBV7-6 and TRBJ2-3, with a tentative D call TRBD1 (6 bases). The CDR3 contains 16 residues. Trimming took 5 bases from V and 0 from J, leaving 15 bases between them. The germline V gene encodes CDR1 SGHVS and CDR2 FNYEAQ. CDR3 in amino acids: CASSLLGGVSTDTQYF. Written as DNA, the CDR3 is TGTGCCAGCAGCCTCCTTGGGGGCGTCAGCACAGATACGCAGTATTTT.

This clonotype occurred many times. The chain's CDR3 is CASRPPAGHRGGNEQFF. The CDR3 nucleotides are TGTGCCAGCAGGCCTCCAGCCGGGCACAGGGGTGGCAATGAGCAGTTCTTC. The rearrangement uses TRBV7-9 and TRBJ2-1, with 7 bases lining up with TRBD1. The CDR3 is 17 amino acids. V gave up 6 bases and J gave up 6 bases; unmatched junction bases: 17. Germline V gene data show CDR1 as SEHNR and CDR2 as FQNEAQ (reference sequence).

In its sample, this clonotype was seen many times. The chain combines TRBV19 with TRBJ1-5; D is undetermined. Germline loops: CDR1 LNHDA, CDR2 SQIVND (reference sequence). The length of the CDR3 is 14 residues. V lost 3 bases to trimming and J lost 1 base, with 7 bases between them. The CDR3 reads CASSIGRSNQPQHF. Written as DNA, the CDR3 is TGTGCCAGTAGTATCGGCAGGAGCAATCAGCCCCAGCATTTT.

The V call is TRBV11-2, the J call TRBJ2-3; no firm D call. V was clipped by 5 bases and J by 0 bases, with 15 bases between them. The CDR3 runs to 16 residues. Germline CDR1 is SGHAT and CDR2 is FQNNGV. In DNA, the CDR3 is TGTGCCAGCAGCCCCGGACCGCTCCTTAGCACAGATACGCAGTATTTT. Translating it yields CASSPGPLLSTDTQYF.

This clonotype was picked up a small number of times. The CDR3, as DNA: TGTGCCAGCAGCCCCAATGAGGACTACGAGCAGTACGTC. Residues: CASSPNEDYEQYV. This rearrangement joins TRBV6-6 to TRBJ2-7; D remains ambiguous. Germline V gene sequence: CDR1 MNHNY, CDR2 SVGAGI (reference sequence). CDR3 length equals 13 residues. V lost 6 bases, J lost 3 bases, and 12 bases lay in between.

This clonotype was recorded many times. DNA of the CDR3: TGTGCCAGCAGCCTGGCCCCAGGGGGCTACGAGCAGTACGTC. The encoded protein is CASSLAPGGYEQYV. The J gene is TRBJ2-7, the V gene TRBV3-1; 7 bases are a match to TRBD1. The CDR3 covers 14 residues. Germline assignment: CDR1 LGHDT and CDR2 YNNKEL (reference sequence). V trimming: 4 bases; J trimming: 3 bases; junction bases outside the gene matches: 6.

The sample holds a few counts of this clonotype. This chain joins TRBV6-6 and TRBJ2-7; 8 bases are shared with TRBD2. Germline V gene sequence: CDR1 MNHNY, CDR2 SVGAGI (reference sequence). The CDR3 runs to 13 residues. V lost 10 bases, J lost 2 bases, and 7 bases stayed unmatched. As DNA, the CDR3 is TGTGCCATCATCGGGACTAGGACCTACGAGCAGTACTTC. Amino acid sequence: CAIIGTRTYEQYF.

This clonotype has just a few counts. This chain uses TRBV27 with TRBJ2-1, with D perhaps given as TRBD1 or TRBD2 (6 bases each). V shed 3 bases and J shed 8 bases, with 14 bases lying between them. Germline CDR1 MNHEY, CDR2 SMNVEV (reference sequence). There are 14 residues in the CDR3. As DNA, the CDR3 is TGTGCCAGCAGTTTCCGAATTAGGGGGGATGAGCAGTTCTTC. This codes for CASSFRIRGDEQFF.

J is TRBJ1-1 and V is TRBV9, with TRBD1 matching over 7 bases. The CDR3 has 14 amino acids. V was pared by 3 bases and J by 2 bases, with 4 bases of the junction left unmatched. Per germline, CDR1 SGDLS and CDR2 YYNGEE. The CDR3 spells CASSETGFNTEAFF. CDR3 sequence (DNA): TGTGCCAGCAGCGAGACAGGGTTCAACACTGAAGCTTTCTTT.

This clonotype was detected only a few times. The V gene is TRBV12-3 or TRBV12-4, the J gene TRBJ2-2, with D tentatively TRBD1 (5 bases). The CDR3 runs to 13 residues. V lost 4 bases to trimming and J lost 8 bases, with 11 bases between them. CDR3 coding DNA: TGTGCCAGCAGTTCCAATGGGGCGGGGGAGCTGTTTTTT. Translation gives CASSSNGAGELFF.

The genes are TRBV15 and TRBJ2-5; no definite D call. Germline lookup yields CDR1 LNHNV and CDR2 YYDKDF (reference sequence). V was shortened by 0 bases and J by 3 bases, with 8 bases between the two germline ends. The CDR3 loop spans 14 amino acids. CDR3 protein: CATSRDGSKETQYF. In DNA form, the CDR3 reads TGTGCCACCAGCAGAGATGGCAGCAAAGAGACCCAGTACTTC. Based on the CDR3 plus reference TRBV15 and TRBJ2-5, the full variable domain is DAMVIQNPRYQVTQFGKPVTLSCSQTLNHNVMYWYQQKSSQAPKLLFHYYDKDFNNEADTPDNFQSRRPNTSFCFLDIRSPGLGDTAMYLCATSRDGSKETQYFGPGTRLLVL.

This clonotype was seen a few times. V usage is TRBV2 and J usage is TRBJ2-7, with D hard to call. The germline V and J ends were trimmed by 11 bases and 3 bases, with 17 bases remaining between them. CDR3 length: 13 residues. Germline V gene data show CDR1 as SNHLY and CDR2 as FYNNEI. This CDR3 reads CAVYPDPDYEQYV. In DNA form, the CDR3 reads TGTGCCGTCTACCCTGATCCGGACTACGAGCAGTACGTC.

The CDR3 nucleotides are TGTGCCATCAGTGAGTCAGTAGCGGGGGAAAGTAATGAGCAGTTCTTC. Encoded protein: CAISESVAGESNEQFF. The chain links TRBV10-3 to TRBJ2-1, with TRBD2 identical over 9 bases. This CDR3 comprises 16 residues. Germline trimming cut 0 bases from V and 7 bases from J; bases unmatched to any gene: 7. Germline CDR1 reads ENHRY; CDR2 reads SYGVKD.